This T cell receptor beta chain is drawn from a study of patients and donors after allogeneic stem cell transplantation. The CDR3 contains 13 residues. Germline CDR1 MGHRA, CDR2 YSYEKL. Between the trimmed V and J ends, which lost 7 bases and 2 bases, there was a span of 12 bases. TCRdb independently ran MiXCR on the RT-PCR reads; one entry per CDR3 protein. The table has approximately 250,000 distinct CDR3 sequences, around an eighth seen once. The chain has TRBV4-1 and TRBJ2-7, with D uncertain. The specimen was blood, either unsorted or a sorted T cell fraction (not recorded which). This clonotype was sampled from a human donor who was either an allogeneic HSCT recipient or a stem cell or donor lymphocyte infusion donor (not recorded which). It is not recorded whose cells these are; they may come from a transplant donor. The CDR3: CASNGLDPYEQYF. The CDR3 nucleotides read TGCGCCAGCAATGGTTTGGATCCCTACGAGCAGTACTTC.